Listed here is a single T cell receptor (beta chain). The antigen remains unidentified. Treatment: oral pan-JAK inhibitor, 5-10 mg twice daily. V was trimmed by 2 bases and J by 6 bases, leaving 10 bases between them. The CDR3 totals 14 residues. CDR1 SGHAT and CDR2 FQNNGV come from the germline V gene. The data were obtained in a study of CD8+ T cells in alopecia areata. Study outcomes and limitations: Many expanded lesional clones stayed in scalp and blood while on tofacitinib.

RNA, once extracted, was reverse transcribed into cDNA for use as the sequencing template. Clones were sequenced by immunoSEQ multiplex PCR, and TCRdb holds only the in-frame ones, with some missing. The repertoire holds fewer than 100,000 clones, with about two thirds as singletons. This specimen consisted of CD8+ T cells sorted from blood, obtained around week 44, from a patient treated with tofacitinib. This sequence was found in a human donor with alopecia areata. The chain is built from TRBV11-2 and TRBJ1-4; perhaps TRBD1 as D (5 bases). CDR3 sequence reads: CASSLWGEDEKLFF. The CDR3, as DNA: TGTGCCAGCAGCTTATGGGGGGAGGATGAAAAACTGTTTTTT.